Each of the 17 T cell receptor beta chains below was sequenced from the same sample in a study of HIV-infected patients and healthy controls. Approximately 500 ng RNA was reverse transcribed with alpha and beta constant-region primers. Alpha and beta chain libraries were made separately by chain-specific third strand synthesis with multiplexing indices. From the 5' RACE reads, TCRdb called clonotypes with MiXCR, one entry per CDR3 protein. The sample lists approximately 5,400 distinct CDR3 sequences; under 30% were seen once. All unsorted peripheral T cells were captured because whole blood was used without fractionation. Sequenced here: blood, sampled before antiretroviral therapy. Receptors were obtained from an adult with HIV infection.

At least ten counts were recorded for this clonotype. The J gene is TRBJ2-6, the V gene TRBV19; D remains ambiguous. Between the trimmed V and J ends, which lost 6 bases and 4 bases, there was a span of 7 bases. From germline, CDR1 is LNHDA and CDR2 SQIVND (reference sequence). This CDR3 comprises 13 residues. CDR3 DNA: TGTGCCAGTAGAGACACCGGGGCCAACGTCCTGACTTTC. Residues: CASRDTGANVLTF.

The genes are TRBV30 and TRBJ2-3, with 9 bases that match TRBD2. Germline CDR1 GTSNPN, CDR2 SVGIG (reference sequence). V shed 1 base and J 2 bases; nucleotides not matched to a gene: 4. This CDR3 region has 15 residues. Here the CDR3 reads CAWSGSGGFTDTQYF. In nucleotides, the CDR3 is TGTGCCTGGAGTGGGAGCGGGGGGTTCACAGATACGCAGTATTTT.

This CDR3 is CASSLQGPHYGDTEAFF. The CDR3 nucleotides read TGCGCCAGCAGCCTACAGGGGCCCCACTACGGGGACACTGAAGCTTTCTTT. The chain combines TRBV4-1 with TRBJ1-1; 7 nucleotides match TRBD1. There are 17 residues in the CDR3. The V segment lost 4 bases and the J segment 3 bases; nucleotides outside the gene matches: 14. Germline V lookup: CDR1 MGHRA, CDR2 YSYEKL.

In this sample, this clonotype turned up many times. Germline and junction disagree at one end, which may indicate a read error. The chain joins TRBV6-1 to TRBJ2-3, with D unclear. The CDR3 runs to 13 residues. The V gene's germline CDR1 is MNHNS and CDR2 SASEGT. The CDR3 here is CASSEAGPETQYF. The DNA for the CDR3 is TGTGCCAGCAGTGAAGCTGGGCCAGAGACGCAGTATTTT.

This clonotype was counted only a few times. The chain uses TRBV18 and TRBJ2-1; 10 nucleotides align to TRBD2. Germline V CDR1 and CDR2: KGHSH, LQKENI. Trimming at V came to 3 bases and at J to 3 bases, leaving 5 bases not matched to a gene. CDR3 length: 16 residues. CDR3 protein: CASSPPSGGRYNEQFF. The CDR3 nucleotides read TGTGCCAGCTCACCTCCTAGCGGGGGCCGCTACAATGAGCAGTTCTTC.

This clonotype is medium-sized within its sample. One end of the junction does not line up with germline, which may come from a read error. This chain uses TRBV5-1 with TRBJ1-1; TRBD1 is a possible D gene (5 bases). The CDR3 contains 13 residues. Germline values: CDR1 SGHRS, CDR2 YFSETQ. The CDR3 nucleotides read TGCGCCAGTAGCTTAACGGGGGGAGCTGGAGCTTTCTTT. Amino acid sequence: CASSLTGGAGAFF. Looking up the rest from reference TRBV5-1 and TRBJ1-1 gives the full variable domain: KAGVTQTPRYLIKTRGQQVTLSCSPISGHRSVSWYQQTPGQGLQFLFEYFSETQRNKGNFPGRFSGRQFSNSRSEMNVSTLELGDSALYLCASSLTGGAGAFFGQGTRLTVV.

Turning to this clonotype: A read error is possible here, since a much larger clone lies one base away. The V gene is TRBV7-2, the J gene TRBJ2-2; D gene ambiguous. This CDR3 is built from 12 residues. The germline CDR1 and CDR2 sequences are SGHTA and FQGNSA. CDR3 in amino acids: CASILMAGELFF. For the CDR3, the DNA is TGTGCCAGCATCTTAATGGCCGGGGAGCTGTTTTTT.

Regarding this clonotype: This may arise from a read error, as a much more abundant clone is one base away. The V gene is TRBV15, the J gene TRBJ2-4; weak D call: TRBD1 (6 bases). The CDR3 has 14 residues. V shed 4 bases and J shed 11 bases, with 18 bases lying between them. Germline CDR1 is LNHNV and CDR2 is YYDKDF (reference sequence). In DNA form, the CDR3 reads TGTGCCACCAGCATAGATCGTACAGGGCAGCTTCAGTACTTC. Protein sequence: CATSIDRTGQLQYF.

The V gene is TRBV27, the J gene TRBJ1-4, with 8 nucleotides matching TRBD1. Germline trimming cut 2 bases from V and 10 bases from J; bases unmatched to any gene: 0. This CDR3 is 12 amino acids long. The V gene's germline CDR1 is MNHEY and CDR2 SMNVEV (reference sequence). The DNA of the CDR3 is TGTGCCAGCAGTTTAACAGGGGGAAAACTGTTTTTT. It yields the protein CASSLTGGKLFF.

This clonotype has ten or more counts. CDR3 sequence reads: CASRVGRGTDTQYF. The CDR3 DNA reads as TGTGCCAGTAGAGTGGGGCGGGGGACAGATACGCAGTATTTT. The chain joins TRBV19 to TRBJ2-3; 7 bases agree with TRBD2. The CDR3 totals 14 residues. The germline V gene has CDR1 LNHDA and CDR2 SQIVND (reference sequence). V trimming: 6 bases; J trimming: 3 bases; junction bases outside the gene matches: 6.

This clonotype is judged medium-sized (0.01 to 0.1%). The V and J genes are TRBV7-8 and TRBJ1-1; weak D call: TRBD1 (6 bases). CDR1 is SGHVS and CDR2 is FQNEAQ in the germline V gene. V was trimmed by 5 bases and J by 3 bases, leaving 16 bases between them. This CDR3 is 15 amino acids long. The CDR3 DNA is TGTGCCAGCAGCCCCGGACAGTGGGGGGACACTGAAGCTTTCTTT. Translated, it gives CASSPGQWGDTEAFF.

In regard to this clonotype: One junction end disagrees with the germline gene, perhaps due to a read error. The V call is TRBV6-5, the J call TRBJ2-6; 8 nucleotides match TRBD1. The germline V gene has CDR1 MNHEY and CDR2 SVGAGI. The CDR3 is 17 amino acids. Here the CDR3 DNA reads TGTGCCAGCAGTAGACAGGGGACCAGCTCTGGGGCAAACGTCCTGACTTTC. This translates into CASSRQGTSSGANVLTF.

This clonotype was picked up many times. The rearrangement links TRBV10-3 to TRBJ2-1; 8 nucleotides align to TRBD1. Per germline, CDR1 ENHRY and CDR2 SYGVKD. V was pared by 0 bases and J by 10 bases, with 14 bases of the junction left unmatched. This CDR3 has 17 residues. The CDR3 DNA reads TGTGCCATCAGTGAGTCTCGGGCAGGGGGCGTCTTGGGAGAGCAGTTCTTC. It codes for CAISESRAGGVLGEQFF.

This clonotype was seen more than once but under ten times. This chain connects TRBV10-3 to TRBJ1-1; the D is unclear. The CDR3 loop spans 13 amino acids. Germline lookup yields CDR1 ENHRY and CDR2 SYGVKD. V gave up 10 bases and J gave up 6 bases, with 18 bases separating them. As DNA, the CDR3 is TGTGCCACAACCTCCGGGAGTCGGGCTGAAGCTTTCTTT. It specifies CATTSGSRAEAFF.

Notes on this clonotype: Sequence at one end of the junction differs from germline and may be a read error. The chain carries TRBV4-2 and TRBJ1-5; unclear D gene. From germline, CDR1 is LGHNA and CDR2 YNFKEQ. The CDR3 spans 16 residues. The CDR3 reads CASSKDTAGSNQPQHF. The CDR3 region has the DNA TGTGCCAGCAGCAAAGATACGGCGGGTAGCAATCAGCCCCAGCATTTT.

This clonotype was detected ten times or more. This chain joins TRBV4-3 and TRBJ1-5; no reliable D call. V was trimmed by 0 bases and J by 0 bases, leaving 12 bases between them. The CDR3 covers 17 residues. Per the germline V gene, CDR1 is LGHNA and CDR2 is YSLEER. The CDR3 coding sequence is TGCGCCAGCAGCCAAGATAGGACGGCCTATAGCAATCAGCCCCAGCATTTT. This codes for CASSQDRTAYSNQPQHF.

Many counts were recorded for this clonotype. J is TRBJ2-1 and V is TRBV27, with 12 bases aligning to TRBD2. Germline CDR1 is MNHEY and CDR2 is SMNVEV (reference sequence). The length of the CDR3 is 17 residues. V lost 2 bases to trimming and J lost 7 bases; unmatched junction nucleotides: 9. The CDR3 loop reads CASSLGPSGGVRNEQFF. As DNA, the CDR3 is TGTGCCAGCAGTTTAGGCCCTAGCGGGGGGGTCCGGAATGAGCAGTTCTTC.